This T cell receptor (beta chain) appears in the sequencing data of a study of sequential checkpoint blockade in melanoma. At the level of the study: Arm A got nivolumab then ipilimumab; arm B the reverse, 1:1.

The treatment is: randomized to nivolumab then ipilimumab (arm A) or the reverse (arm B). No patient had prior DNA-damaging chemotherapy. Sorted cells were live CD3+CD8+, lacking CD19 and CD56, from PBMCs. With V trimmed by 7 bases and J by 6 bases, 25 bases remained unmatched. The V gene's germline CDR1 is SNHLY and CDR2 FYNNEI. The CDR3 runs to 21 residues. Libraries were prepared by immunoSEQ multiplex PCR; TCRdb keeps only in-frame clonotypes and omits some of them. The sample includes approximately 21,000 clones, approximately 78% seen only once; the top ten take around 10%. The chain couples TRBV2 to TRBJ1-5; 12 bases align to TRBD1. The input for sequencing was CD8+ T cells sorted from blood (inferred from file names), taken from a patient given nivolumab and ipilimumab in sequence. This sequence was found in a human donor with melanoma. CDR3 DNA: TGTGCCAGCAAACATGGGCGAGGGACAGGGGGCATTTCAGCCCGGAGTCAGCCCCAGCATTTT. Amino acids: CASKHGRGTGGISARSQPQHF.